The rows below give T cell receptor beta chains drawn from one sample of a study of blood T cell repertoires in COVID-19. Clones were read by immunoSEQ multiplex PCR, and TCRdb kept only the in-frame ones, dropping some. The sample yields some 250,000 clones, around 81% seen once. The specimen was peripheral blood. The receptors here all came from an older woman with active or convalescent COVID-19. Each CDR3 is given with its conserved first and last residue. The order of the fields is V gene, D gene, clone size, J gene, CDR3 protein, CDR3 DNA. A D gene is named only where the DNA matches it firmly. A row's size may be missing; if present it is once, few, many or a size class.

TRBV6-6,-,-,TRBJ2-7,CASSYNDRSYEQYF,TGTGCCAGCAGTTACAACGACAGATCCTACGAGCAGTACTTC
TRBV5-1,-,-,TRBJ2-5,CASSGPGSQETQYF,TGCGCCAGCAGCGGACCGGGGAGTCAAGAGACCCAGTACTTC
TRBV5-8,TRBD1,-,TRBJ1-3,CASSWSRGQNTIYF,TGTGCCAGCAGCTGGAGCAGGGGGCAGAACACCATATATTTT
TRBV5-1,-,-,TRBJ2-3,CASSFSTEDTQYF,TGCGCCAGCAGCTTTTCCACAGAGGATACGCAGTATTTT
TRBV18,TRBD1,-,TRBJ2-7,CASSPPGTGAYEQYF,TGTGCCAGCTCACCCCCCGGGACAGGGGCCTACGAGCAGTACTTC
TRBV11-3,TRBD1,-,TRBJ1-1,CASSYDRGTEAFF,TGTGCCAGCAGTTATGACAGGGGCACTGAAGCTTTCTTT
TRBV5-4,TRBD1,-,TRBJ1-2,CASSGQGRRGYTF,TGTGCCAGCAGCGGACAGGGGCGAAGGGGCTACACCTTC
TRBV19,TRBD1,-,TRBJ1-5,CASSRDRAWQPQHF,TGTGCCAGTAGTAGAGACAGGGCTTGGCAGCCCCAGCATTTT
TRBV3-1/TRBV3-2,TRBD2,-,TRBJ2-5,CASSQAQAGWAETQYF,TGTGCCAGCAGCCAAGCCCAAGCGGGGTGGGCAGAGACCCAGTACTTC
TRBV7-9,TRBD1,-,TRBJ1-4,CASSPKTGVKTNEKLFF,TGTGCCAGCAGCCCTAAGACAGGGGTAAAAACTAATGAAAAACTGTTTTTT
TRBV6-5,-,few,TRBJ1-6,CASSWGDSYNSPLHF,TGTGCCAGCAGTTGGGGCGACTCCTATAATTCACCCCTCCACTTT
TRBV3-1/TRBV3-2,-,-,TRBJ2-2,CASSPPGGGGACF,TGTGCCAGCAGCCCGCCGGGGGGCGGGGGCGCGTGTTTT
TRBV5-1,TRBD2,-,TRBJ2-7,CASSTLSGGVFVREQYF,TGCGCCAGCAGCACATTAAGCGGGGGGGTATTCGTCCGCGAGCAGTACTTC
TRBV11-2,TRBD2,-,TRBJ2-5,CASSSRGRLAGGPPETQYF,TGTGCCAGCAGCTCCAGGGGGCGACTAGCGGGGGGGCCCCCAGAGACCCAGTACTTC
TRBV14,-,-,TRBJ1-1,CASSQEAEGAFF,TGTGCCAGCAGCCAAGAGGCCGAGGGCGCTTTCTTT
TRBV6-1,TRBD1,-,TRBJ1-2,CASSGRGTGGGYGYTF,TGTGCCAGCAGTGGCCGGGGGACAGGGGGCGGCTATGGCTACACCTTC
TRBV25-1,-,-,TRBJ1-4,CASSEGQELFF,TGTGCCAGCAGTGAGGGACAAGAACTGTTTTTT
TRBV9,TRBD2,-,TRBJ2-2,CPSSLVGGGTGELFF,TGTCCCAGCAGCCTGGTGGGGGGGGGCACCGGGGAGCTGTTTTTT
TRBV10-2,-,many,TRBJ1-5,CASMTGRNSNQPQHF,TGCGCCAGCATGACAGGACGGAATAGCAATCAGCCCCAGCATTTT
TRBV6-5,-,few,TRBJ1-2,CASSYSGAAGYTF,TGTGCCAGCAGTTACTCTGGGGCGGCTGGCTACACCTTC
TRBV27,TRBD1,-,TRBJ2-3,CASSSPRTGGSTDTQYF,TGTGCCAGCAGTTCACCCAGGACAGGGGGCAGCACAGATACGCAGTATTTT
TRBV6-5,-,-,TRBJ1-2,CASSYTGAYGYTF,TGTGCCAGCAGTTACACAGGAGCCTATGGCTACACCTTC
TRBV5-6,-,-,TRBJ1-2,CASSLDSPYGYTF,TGTGCCAGCAGCTTGGACAGCCCGTATGGCTACACCTTC
TRBV19,-,-,TRBJ1-2,CASSIAIGTPYGYTF,TGTGCCAGTAGTATAGCCATTGGGACACCTTATGGCTACACCTTC
TRBV9,-,few,TRBJ1-6,CASSSRQNSPLHF,TGTGCCAGCAGCTCCAGACAGAACTCACCCCTCCACTTT
TRBV10-1,-,-,TRBJ2-6,CASSESGAGANVLTF,TGCGCCAGCAGTGAGTCAGGGGCTGGGGCCAACGTCCTGACTTTC
TRBV7-8,TRBD1,-,TRBJ2-2,CASSLVGTGRTGELFF,TGTGCCAGCAGCTTAGTTGGGACAGGGAGGACCGGGGAGCTGTTTTTT